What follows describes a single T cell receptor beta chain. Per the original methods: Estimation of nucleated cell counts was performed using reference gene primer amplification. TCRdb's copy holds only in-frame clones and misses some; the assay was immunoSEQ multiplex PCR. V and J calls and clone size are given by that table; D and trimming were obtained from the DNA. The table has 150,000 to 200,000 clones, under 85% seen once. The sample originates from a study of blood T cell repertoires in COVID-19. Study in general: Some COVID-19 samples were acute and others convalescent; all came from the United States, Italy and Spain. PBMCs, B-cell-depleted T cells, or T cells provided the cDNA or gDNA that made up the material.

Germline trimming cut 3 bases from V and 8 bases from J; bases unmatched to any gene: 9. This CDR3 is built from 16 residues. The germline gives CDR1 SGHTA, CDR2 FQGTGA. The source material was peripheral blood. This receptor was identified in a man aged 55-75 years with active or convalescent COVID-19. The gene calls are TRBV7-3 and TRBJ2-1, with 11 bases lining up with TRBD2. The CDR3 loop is CASSLALAGGRDEQFF. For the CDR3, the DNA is TGTGCCAGCAGCTTGGCTTTAGCGGGAGGGAGGGATGAGCAGTTCTTC.